One sample yielded the 29 T cell receptor beta chains listed below, sequenced in a study of CD8+CD57+ T cells in acquired aplastic anemia. Sequencing involved patients with CD8+CD57+ cell expansion previously shown by flow cytometry. The study profiled TCR beta VDJ and CDR3 using genomic DNA as template. Each CDR3 protein is one row after TCRdb ran MiXCR on the reads. This table holds 150,000 or so distinct CDR3 sequences, roughly 48% found once. Sequencing was done on a sample of sorted CD4+, CD8+, or CD8+CD57+ T cells (not recorded which) from PBMCs. Source of these receptors: a human donor with aplastic anemia.

This clonotype was observed many times. V is TRBV9 and J is TRBJ1-3; TRBD1 agrees at 10 bases. Trimming cost V 1 base and J 3 bases; bases outside gene matches: 7. Germline CDR1 reads SGDLS; CDR2 reads YYNGEE. The CDR3 totals 17 residues. Here the CDR3 DNA reads TGTGCCAGCAGCGTAATCCAAGGGACAGGGGTTGGAAACACCATATATTTT. Its protein product is CASSVIQGTGVGNTIYF.

This clonotype was seen only once. The chain couples TRBV2 to TRBJ1-2; D remains unclear. Germline V gene lookup returns CDR1 SNHLY and CDR2 FYNNEI. With 0 bases removed from V and 8 bases from J, the gap between germline ends came to 10 bases. This CDR3 is 13 amino acids long. CDR3 bases: TGTGCCAGCAGTGAAGCGGCAGGACGAGGCTACACCTTC. As protein: CASSEAAGRGYTF.

This clonotype was picked up one time. The rearrangement links TRBV10-3 to TRBJ2-2; 7 bases match TRBD2. J was trimmed by 5 bases and V by 3 bases; bases with no gene match: 15. The CDR3 runs 18 residues. Germline-derived CDR1 and CDR2 are ENHRY and SYGVKD. Here the CDR3 DNA reads TGTGCCATCAGTGACCCCAGACTCGGCGGGGGACCAACCGGGGAGCTGTTTTTT. It translates to CAISDPRLGGGPTGELFF.

This clonotype came up many times. The V and J genes are TRBV3-1 and TRBJ2-5, with D hard to call. The CDR3 consists of 12 residues. Germline values: CDR1 LGHDT, CDR2 YNNKEL (reference sequence). V shed 3 bases and J shed 5 bases, with 7 bases lying between them. CDR3 residues: CASSHPGETQYF. The DNA for the CDR3 is TGTGCCAGCAGCCACCCCGGGGAGACCCAGTACTTC.

This clonotype was seen at least ten times. The rearrangement links TRBV2 to TRBJ1-2; D not certain. The CDR3 totals 14 residues. V was pared by 8 bases and J by 4 bases, with 17 bases between. Looked up from germline, CDR1 is SNHLY and CDR2 is FYNNEI. CDR3 residues: CASLSAPGSYGYTF. CDR3 nucleotides: TGTGCCAGCTTAAGTGCCCCGGGGAGCTATGGCTACACCTTC.

V usage is TRBV2 and J usage is TRBJ1-1; the match to TRBD1 covers 7 bases. Germline-derived CDR1 and CDR2 are SNHLY and FYNNEI. V was clipped by 5 bases and J by 3 bases; unmatched bases: 3. The length of the CDR3 is 13 residues. CDR3 nucleotide sequence: TGTGCCAGCAGTACTCAGGGGGACACTGAAGCTTTCTTT. Residues: CASSTQGDTEAFF.

This clonotype appeared many times. The chain recombines TRBV7-2 with TRBJ2-7; D ambiguous. There are 14 residues in the CDR3. The ends were cut back, 5 bases at V and 3 bases at J, with 14 bases in the middle. The germline V gene encodes CDR1 SGHTA and CDR2 FQGNSA. Written as DNA, the CDR3 is TGTGCCAGCAGCCCGCGCTTCGGAAGCTACGAGCAGTACTTC. It specifies CASSPRFGSYEQYF.

Ten or more counts support this clonotype. The rearrangement links TRBV7-9 to TRBJ2-2; D not resolved. This CDR3 comprises 16 residues. V was clipped by 5 bases and J by 0 bases, with 13 bases between them. CDR1 and CDR2 (germline): SEHNR, FQNEAQ (reference sequence). The CDR3 DNA follows: TGTGCCAGCAGCCTAATACCGACCGCGAACACCGGGGAGCTGTTTTTT. Translating it yields CASSLIPTANTGELFF.

This chain uses TRBV9 with TRBJ2-3; TRBD1 agrees at 7 bases. Germline V lookup: CDR1 SGDLS, CDR2 YYNGEE. Germline trimming cut 0 bases from V and 0 bases from J; bases unmatched to any gene: 13. This CDR3 has 19 residues. This CDR3 reads CASSVGVPGQPPSTDTQYF. The CDR3, as DNA: TGTGCCAGCAGCGTAGGGGTCCCGGGACAGCCGCCGAGCACAGATACGCAGTATTTT.

V gene TRBV19 combines with J gene TRBJ1-3; D not resolved. The CDR3 length is 14 residues. Trimming removed 7 bases at V and 2 bases at J, with 12 bases between. Germline CDR1 reads LNHDA; CDR2 reads SQIVND (reference sequence). Here the CDR3 reads CASNPLGTGNTIYF. In DNA, the CDR3 is TGTGCCAGTAACCCACTGGGGACTGGAAACACCATATATTTT.

This clonotype was seen repeatedly, ten times or more. CDR3 nucleotides: TGTGCCACCAGCTCCGGGACGATTTATCAGCCCCAGCATTTT. It encodes CATSSGTIYQPQHF. The chain couples TRBV24-1 to TRBJ1-5; perhaps TRBD1 as D (5 bases). V shed 7 bases and J shed 5 bases, with 14 bases lying between them. This CDR3 has 14 amino acids. Germline lookup yields CDR1 KGHDR and CDR2 SFDVKD.

This chain joins TRBV24-1 and TRBJ1-2; the D is unclear. Trimming left V 1 base short and J 4 bases short, with 3 bases between. Germline V gene lookup returns CDR1 KGHDR and CDR2 SFDVKD. The CDR3 runs to 12 residues. CDR3 in DNA: TGTGCCACCAGTGATTTCGTCTATGGCTACACCTTC. This translates into CATSDFVYGYTF.

This clonotype has a count of ten or more. CDR3 loop: CASSEGNQPQHF. The CDR3 nucleotides read TGTGCCAGCAGTGAGGGCAATCAGCCCCAGCATTTT. The chain combines TRBV2 with TRBJ1-5; D not resolved. The CDR3 length is 12 residues. V shed 3 bases and J shed 2 bases, with 2 bases lying between them. CDR1 is SNHLY, CDR2 FYNNEI, per germline.

This clonotype came up a few times. The chain links TRBV28 to TRBJ1-4, with no clear D. Germline CDR1 is MDHEN and CDR2 is SYDVKM. This CDR3 contains 14 residues. V lost 3 bases and J 7 bases, leaving 12 bases between the germline ends. In DNA, the CDR3 is TGTGCCAGCAGTTTGAGGGTAGAAGGTGAAAAACTGTTTTTT. Protein: CASSLRVEGEKLFF. Drawing the rest from reference TRBV28 and TRBJ1-4, the complete variable domain is DVKVTQSSRYLVKRTGEKVFLECVQDMDHENMFWYRQDPGLGLRLIYFSYDVKMKEKGDIPEGYSVSREKKERFSLILESASTNQTSMYLCASSLRVEGEKLFFGSGTQLSVL.

This clonotype was seen more than once but under ten times. Being one base from a much bigger clone, this may be a read error. The chain carries TRBV9 and TRBJ2-1, with 9 nucleotides matching TRBD2. Germline CDR1 is SGDLS and CDR2 is YYNGEE. There are 15 residues in the CDR3. In DNA, the CDR3 is TGTGCCAGCAGCGCCCGACTAGCGGCCAACAATAAGCAGTTCTTC. Translated: CASSARLAANNKQFF.

This clonotype was seen many times. The rearrangement uses TRBV7-2 and TRBJ1-1, with D maybe TRBD1 (6 bases). This CDR3 comprises 17 residues. The germline V gene encodes CDR1 SGHTA and CDR2 FQGNSA. Trimming removed 3 bases from V and 4 bases from J, with 21 bases in between. The CDR3 loop reads CASSFRQGGGRSTEAFF. The CDR3 DNA reads TGTGCCAGCAGCTTCCGGCAGGGCGGGGGGCGAAGCACTGAAGCTTTCTTT.

This clonotype was counted ten times or more. The rearrangement joins TRBV20-1 to TRBJ1-2; a weak D match, TRBD1 (5 bases). Germline assignment: CDR1 DFQATT and CDR2 SNEGSKA (reference sequence). The V and J ends lost 3 bases and 3 bases respectively, with 20 bases between them. The CDR3 is 16 residues long. In DNA, the CDR3 is TGCAGTGCTAGGAATGTGAGACAGTCGGGAGACTATGGCTACACCTTC. Amino acids: CSARNVRQSGDYGYTF.

The CDR3 region is CASSLVPAADTQYF. The CDR3 DNA reads TGTGCCAGCAGCTTAGTGCCTGCCGCAGATACGCAGTATTTT. J is TRBJ2-3 and V is TRBV7-6; no clear D gene. This CDR3 has 14 residues. Per germline, CDR1 SGHVS and CDR2 FNYEAQ. V lost 1 base, J lost 4 bases, and 9 bases lay in between.

The chain carries TRBV7-9 and TRBJ1-6; D is uncertain. Germline values: CDR1 SEHNR, CDR2 FQNEAQ (reference sequence). V was trimmed by 5 bases and J by 8 bases, leaving 10 bases between them. The CDR3 extends over 13 amino acids. The DNA of the CDR3 is TGTGCCAGCAGCCCCGTAGCCGATTCACCCCTCCACTTT. Amino acid sequence: CASSPVADSPLHF.

This clonotype was observed a handful of times. CDR3 bases: TGTGCCAGCAATCGGGGGCCAGATACGCAGTATTTT. It translates to CASNRGPDTQYF. V gene TRBV6-1 combines with J gene TRBJ2-3; D could derive from TRBD1 or TRBD2 (6 bases each). V was cut by 7 bases and J by 4 bases, with 9 bases left in between. Germline-derived CDR1 and CDR2 are MNHNS and SASEGT. The CDR3 loop spans 12 amino acids.

This rearrangement joins TRBV20-1 to TRBJ1-2, with D possibly TRBD1 on 5 matching bases. This CDR3 comprises 11 residues. V dropped 7 bases and J dropped 5 bases, with 11 bases sitting between them. Germline CDR1 reads DFQATT; CDR2 reads SNEGSKA (reference sequence). CDR3 coding DNA: TGCAGTGGGTCCAGGGAATATGGCTACACCTTC. Encoded protein: CSGSREYGYTF.

Concerning this clonotype itself: One junction end disagrees with the germline gene, perhaps due to a read error. This rearrangement joins TRBV20-1 to TRBJ2-3, with D maybe TRBD2 (5 bases). Germline loops: CDR1 DFQATT, CDR2 SNEGSKA (reference sequence). The CDR3 runs 14 residues. The CDR3 loop is CSARGRSSTDTQYF. The CDR3 DNA reads as TGCAGTGCAAGAGGGCGGTCTAGCACAGATACGCAGTATTTT.

The sample holds many counts of this clonotype. This chain links TRBV5-6 with TRBJ2-3; the D is unclear. This CDR3 is built from 12 residues. V was trimmed by 4 bases and J by 4 bases, leaving 7 bases between them. In germline, CDR1 is SGHDT, CDR2 YYEEEE. CDR3 protein: CASSGVPDTQYF. Written as DNA, the CDR3 is TGTGCCAGCAGCGGGGTTCCAGATACGCAGTATTTT.

This chain connects TRBV7-2 to TRBJ2-7, with no clear D. This CDR3 comprises 15 residues. V lost 1 base, J lost 5 bases, and 15 bases lay in between. In germline, CDR1 is SGHTA, CDR2 FQGNSA. Here the CDR3 reads CASSLGPPIENEQYF. CDR3 sequence (DNA): TGTGCCAGCAGCTTAGGCCCACCCATCGAGAACGAGCAGTACTTC.

This rearrangement joins TRBV10-3 to TRBJ1-4, with D hard to call. The germline V gene has CDR1 ENHRY and CDR2 SYGVKD. V lost 5 bases to trimming and J lost 0 bases, with 10 bases between them. This CDR3 has 15 amino acids. In nucleotides, the CDR3 is TGTGCCATCAGTAGTGGAGGGTCAACTAATGAAAAACTGTTTTTT. Its translation: CAISSGGSTNEKLFF.

This clonotype was detected only a few times. V gene TRBV6-6 combines with J gene TRBJ1-5; TRBD1 matches 9 bases. Looked up from germline, CDR1 is MNHNY and CDR2 is SVGAGI (reference sequence). The CDR3 totals 17 residues. V was clipped by 4 bases and J by 0 bases; unmatched bases: 7. The CDR3 nucleotides read TGTGCCAGCAGTTCCGGGACAGGGCGTTATAGCAATCAGCCCCAGCATTTT. Translating it yields CASSSGTGRYSNQPQHF.

This clonotype was picked up many times. This chain uses TRBV30 with TRBJ2-7; D remains ambiguous. The CDR3 spans 12 residues. V was clipped by 1 base and J by 3 bases, with 7 bases between them. Germline V lookup: CDR1 GTSNPN, CDR2 SVGIG (reference sequence). Here the CDR3 reads CAWSEGSYEQYF. CDR3 DNA sequence: TGTGCCTGGAGTGAGGGCAGCTACGAGCAGTACTTC.

V gene TRBV19 combines with J gene TRBJ2-7; 7 bases are a match to TRBD2. V was clipped by 3 bases and J by 6 bases; unmatched bases: 8. This CDR3 comprises 14 residues. Germline V gene lookup returns CDR1 LNHDA and CDR2 SQIVND (reference sequence). The DNA for the CDR3 is TGTGCCAGTAGTATCGCGGGAGAGGGCTTCGAGCAGTACTTC. This sequence encodes CASSIAGEGFEQYF.

V usage is TRBV7-9 and J usage is TRBJ1-1; D remains ambiguous. With 5 bases removed from V and 2 bases from J, the gap between germline ends came to 6 bases. The CDR3 has 12 amino acids. Germline V CDR1 and CDR2: SEHNR, FQNEAQ (reference sequence). The CDR3 sequence is CASSLDNTEAFF. The DNA for the CDR3 is TGTGCCAGCAGCCTAGACAACACTGAAGCTTTCTTT. Filled out from reference TRBV7-9 and TRBJ1-1, the complete variable domain reads DTGVSQNPRHKITKRGQNVTFRCDPISEHNRLYWYRQTLGQGPEFLTYFQNEAQLEKSRLLSDRFSAERPKGSFSTLEIQRTEQGDSAMYLCASSLDNTEAFFGQGTRLTVV.